This T cell receptor beta chain was recorded in a study of blood T cell repertoires in COVID-19. Authors' methods: Amplified reference gene primers provided the basis for estimating nucleated cell counts. Clones were read by immunoSEQ multiplex PCR, and TCRdb kept only the in-frame ones, dropping some. V and J calls and clone size are copied from that table; D and trimming were computed from the DNA. The top ten hold roughly 14% of the sample, which has 200,000 to 250,000 clones, around 88% seen once. Living in about two dozen US areas, the participants were between about 18 and 100 years of age. The length of the CDR3 is 14 residues. With 5 bases removed from V and 0 bases from J, the gap between germline ends came to 9 bases. Germline V gene data show CDR1 as SGHTA and CDR2 as FQGTGA.

Sequences were obtained from PBMCs or T cells enriched from blood (not recorded which). This chain links TRBV7-3 with TRBJ2-3; D perhaps matches TRBD2 (6 bases). This clonotype originated in a woman between 50 and 59 years old with acute COVID-19. The CDR3 DNA reads as TGTGCCAGCAGCCCCGGGACTAGCACAGATACGCAGTATTTT. Translation gives CASSPGTSTDTQYF.